The 26 T cell receptor beta chains listed next were all sequenced from one sample in a study of cytomegalovirus exposure and HLA in healthy donors. PCR involved 60 Vbeta and 13 Jbeta primers. Libraries were prepared by immunoSEQ multiplex PCR; TCRdb keeps only in-frame clonotypes and omits some of them. Here the sample spans over 150,000 clones, around 74% being singletons. Input material: PBMCs. The receptors derive from a man in his late teens or twenties in good health and CMV-seronegative.

V gene TRBV6-1 combines with J gene TRBJ1-2; possibly TRBD1 for D (5 bases). CDR3 length equals 13 residues. From germline, CDR1 is MNHNS and CDR2 SASEGT. Trimming took 2 bases from V and 6 from J, leaving 10 bases between them. The CDR3 region is CASSELWGDGYTF. The CDR3, as DNA: TGTGCCAGCAGTGAATTGTGGGGGGATGGCTACACCTTC.

The rearrangement links TRBV30 to TRBJ1-3; no clear D gene. Germline V gene lookup returns CDR1 GTSNPN and CDR2 SVGIG (reference sequence). The CDR3 has 14 amino acids. Trimming shortened V by 4 bases and J by 0 bases, and 10 bases separated the two germline ends. The CDR3 protein is CAWNRRDSGNTIYF. Here the CDR3 DNA reads TGTGCCTGGAATAGACGGGACTCTGGAAACACCATATATTTT.

This clone was found a few times. The V and J genes are TRBV5-1 and TRBJ2-7; 7 bases are shared with TRBD1. The ends lost 0 bases at V and 5 bases at J; junction bases unmatched: 5. Per the germline V gene, CDR1 is SGHRS and CDR2 is YFSETQ. The CDR3 consists of 14 residues. CDR3 in amino acids: CASSLDRGTDEQYF. CDR3 DNA sequence: TGCGCCAGCAGCTTGGACAGGGGAACGGACGAGCAGTACTTC. The complete variable domain, with remaining parts taken from reference TRBV5-1 and TRBJ2-7, reads KAGVTQTPRYLIKTRGQQVTLSCSPISGHRSVSWYQQTPGQGLQFLFEYFSETQRNKGNFPGRFSGRQFSNSRSEMNVSTLELGDSALYLCASSLDRGTDEQYFGPGTRLTVT.

The chain has TRBV7-9 and TRBJ2-1; 7 nucleotides match TRBD1. Germline loops: CDR1 SEHNR, CDR2 FQNEAQ (reference sequence). The junction had 6 bases not matched to a gene; V was cut back by 4 bases and J by 0 bases. This CDR3 has 16 residues. CDR3 in amino acids: CASSSGQDISYNEQFF. Written as DNA, the CDR3 is TGTGCCAGCAGCTCCGGACAGGACATCTCCTACAATGAGCAGTTCTTC.

This clone has a single count. This sequence joins TRBV11-3 and TRBJ2-7, with a tentative D call TRBD2 (5 bases). This CDR3 contains 12 residues. Trimming stripped 4 bases from V and 6 bases from J, with 10 bases between. Germline CDR1 reads SGHNT; CDR2 reads YENEEA. The CDR3 here is CASSSSRGEQYF. CDR3 in DNA: TGTGCCAGCAGCTCTAGCCGTGGCGAGCAGTACTTC.

The chain is built from TRBV6-1 and TRBJ2-7, with TRBD1 matching over 12 bases. This CDR3 region has 13 residues. V lost 5 bases and J lost 6; bases outside the gene matches: 2. Per germline, CDR1 MNHNS and CDR2 SASEGT. As DNA, the CDR3 is TGTGCCAGCAGTTGGGACAGGGGGCTCGAGCAGTACTTC. It is translated as CASSWDRGLEQYF.

The chain combines TRBV7-8 with TRBJ2-1; TRBD1 agrees at 7 bases. The CDR3 spans 19 residues. CDR1 is SGHVS and CDR2 is FQNEAQ in the germline V gene. J was trimmed by 4 bases and V by 5 bases; bases with no gene match: 20. The DNA for the CDR3 is TGTGCCAGCAGCCCGCCGACAGGGTTTTTTTCCGCTAATTACAATGAGCAGTTCTTC. Translating gives CASSPPTGFFSANYNEQFF.

The chain combines TRBV13 with TRBJ2-6; perhaps TRBD1 as D (5 bases). The CDR3 is made up of 15 amino acids. Trimming pared 5 bases from V and 0 bases from J, leaving 8 bases between. Germline assignment: CDR1 PRHDT and CDR2 FYEKMQ (reference sequence). The CDR3 bases are TGTGCCAGCAGCGGGGCCCACTCTGGGGCCAACGTCCTGACTTTC. Amino acid sequence: CASSGAHSGANVLTF.

This chain connects TRBV7-9 to TRBJ1-1; D may be TRBD1 (5 bases). The germline gives CDR1 SEHNR, CDR2 FQNEAQ (reference sequence). Trimming cost V 3 bases and J 7 bases, with 9 bases left between them. The CDR3 is 12 amino acids. The CDR3 sequence: CASSFGAVEAFF. The DNA for the CDR3 is TGTGCCAGCAGCTTTGGGGCAGTTGAAGCTTTCTTT.

As concerns this clone: A read error may account for a junction end that differs from germline. The V and J genes are TRBV7-9 and TRBJ2-5; 11 positions match TRBD1. CDR3 length equals 15 residues. Germline CDR1 reads SEHNR; CDR2 reads FQNEAQ (reference sequence). CDR3: CASSLGTGGSPTPYF. The CDR3, as DNA: TGTGCCAGCAGCTTAGGGACAGGGGGCTCCCCCACCCCGTACTTC.

This chain uses TRBV9 with TRBJ2-1, with D possibly matching TRBD2 (7 bases). Germline assignment: CDR1 SGDLS and CDR2 YYNGEE. V lost 4 bases, J lost 0 bases, and 17 bases lay in between. This CDR3 region has 17 residues. The DNA of the CDR3 is TGTGCCAGCAGCCCAGGGGCGGGGGCAATCTCCTACAATGAGCAGTTCTTC. This translates into CASSPGAGAISYNEQFF.

The V call is TRBV30, the J call TRBJ2-5; the D gene is possibly TRBD2 (6 bases). V was pared by 5 bases and J by 1 base, with 8 bases between. The CDR3 sequence is 12 residues long. Germline CDR1 GTSNPN, CDR2 SVGIG (reference sequence). CDR3 sequence: CAWGGTQETQYF. The CDR3 bases are TGTGCCTGGGGGGGGACCCAAGAGACCCAGTACTTC.

This clone was found a few times. The chain recombines TRBV27 with TRBJ1-6; TRBD1 is a possible D gene (5 bases). V shed 5 bases and J shed 10 bases, with 12 bases lying between them. Looked up from germline, CDR1 is MNHEY and CDR2 is SMNVEV (reference sequence). The CDR3 consists of 13 residues. The CDR3 here is CASSPREGSPLHF. CDR3 nucleotides: TGTGCCAGCAGTCCCAGGGAAGGCTCACCCCTCCACTTT.

The rearrangement links TRBV6-9 to TRBJ1-5; D may be TRBD1 (6 bases). CDR3 length: 14 amino acids. V lost 9 bases, J lost 3 bases, and 15 bases lay in between. Germline CDR1 MNHGY, CDR2 SVAAGI. CDR3 nucleotides: TGTGCCAGGGGGGAGAGGGACACCAATCAGCCCCAGCATTTT. It translates to CARGERDTNQPQHF.

The chain carries TRBV12-5 and TRBJ2-5, with TRBD2 matching over 9 bases. The CDR3 runs to 17 residues. Germline values: CDR1 LGHNT, CDR2 FRNRAP. V gave up 0 bases and J gave up 1 base; unmatched junction bases: 6. CDR3 amino acids: CASGLVLDSGGQETQYF. The CDR3, as DNA: TGTGCTAGTGGTTTGGTACTTGATAGCGGGGGCCAAGAGACCCAGTACTTC.

The chain has TRBV6-1 and TRBJ2-7; no reliable D call. This CDR3 is built from 15 residues. The germline gives CDR1 MNHNS, CDR2 SASEGT. The ends were cut back, 1 base at V and 5 bases at J, with 15 bases in the middle. CDR3 sequence: CASSEERPFGDEQYV. The CDR3 coding sequence is TGTGCCAGCAGTGAAGAGAGGCCCTTTGGAGACGAGCAGTACGTC.

The chain is built from TRBV5-6 and TRBJ2-5, with TRBD1 identical over 8 bases. Trimming took 1 base from V and 5 from J; bases not matched to a gene: 10. From germline, CDR1 is SGHDT and CDR2 YYEEEE. CDR3 length equals 16 residues. CDR3 DNA sequence: TGTGCCAGCAGCTTGTTCCCAGGGGGCGCCAGGGAGACCCAGTACTTC. Residues: CASSLFPGGARETQYF.

The V and J genes are TRBV19 and TRBJ1-4, with D unresolved. Trimming shortened V by 5 bases and J by 8 bases, and 18 bases separated the two germline ends. This CDR3 is 15 amino acids long. Per the germline V gene, CDR1 is LNHDA and CDR2 is SQIVND (reference sequence). CDR3 coding DNA: TGTGCCAGTAGTTTATCCCGCGGGCCGATCGAAAAACTGTTTTTT. This translates into CASSLSRGPIEKLFF.

The chain carries TRBV10-1 and TRBJ2-1, with a tentative D call TRBD1 (6 bases). CDR3 length equals 14 residues. Trimming pared 11 bases from V and 7 bases from J, leaving 21 bases between. Germline assignment: CDR1 WNHNN and CDR2 SYGVQD (reference sequence). This chain's CDR3 is CAVSLMGADNEQFF. As DNA, the CDR3 is TGCGCCGTCAGTCTTATGGGGGCCGATAATGAGCAGTTCTTC.

The J gene is TRBJ2-1, the V gene TRBV7-2; D might be TRBD2 (5 bases). There are 16 residues in the CDR3. Germline V gene data show CDR1 as SGHTA and CDR2 as FQGNSA. Trimming took off 1 base at V and 4 bases at J, with 14 bases between the two ends. The CDR3 bases are TGTGCCAGCAGCTTAGTCGGCAGCTCGGGGTACAATGAGCAGTTCTTC. This codes for CASSLVGSSGYNEQFF.

J is TRBJ2-5 and V is TRBV20-1; tentatively, D is TRBD2 (6 bases). The CDR3 totals 10 residues. Per the germline V gene, CDR1 is DFQATT and CDR2 is SNEGSKA (reference sequence). V lost 6 bases, J lost 5 bases, and 7 bases lay in between. CDR3 sequence reads: CSAGRETQYF. CDR3 DNA: TGCAGTGCGGGGAGGGAGACCCAGTACTTC.

The genes are TRBV28 and TRBJ2-1; TRBD2 is a possible D gene (6 bases). Between the trimmed V and J ends, which lost 7 bases and 3 bases, there was a span of 16 bases. CDR1 is MDHEN and CDR2 is SYDVKM in the germline V gene. The CDR3 extends over 15 amino acids. CDR3 region: CASTNPGGDYNEQFF. CDR3 coding DNA: TGTGCCAGCACCAACCCCGGCGGGGACTACAATGAGCAGTTCTTC.

This sequence joins TRBV4-2 and TRBJ2-2, with D possibly being TRBD2 (5 bases). Trimming stripped 8 bases from V and 1 base from J, with 11 bases between. Germline V gene sequence: CDR1 LGHNA, CDR2 YNFKEQ. The CDR3 runs to 14 residues. The CDR3 protein is CASAGPQNTGELFF. CDR3 bases: TGTGCCAGCGCGGGCCCGCAGAACACCGGGGAGCTGTTTTTT.

The chain joins TRBV19 to TRBJ1-3; TRBD1 might be the D (6 bases). The CDR3 is 16 amino acids. From germline, CDR1 is LNHDA and CDR2 SQIVND (reference sequence). Trimming removed 5 bases at V and 2 bases at J, with 16 bases between. The CDR3: CASSAQGQHPGNTIYF. In DNA, the CDR3 is TGTGCCAGTAGTGCGCAAGGACAGCATCCTGGAAACACCATATATTTT.

The chain has TRBV6-4 and TRBJ1-5; D perhaps matches TRBD1 (5 bases). Deletions cut 3 bases from V and 5 bases from J, with 8 bases between. The CDR3 is 13 amino acids. The germline gives CDR1 MRHNA, CDR2 SNTAGT. CDR3 sequence: CASSEQEYQPQHF. CDR3 bases: TGTGCCAGCAGTGAACAGGAATATCAGCCCCAGCATTTT.

V gene TRBV2 combines with J gene TRBJ1-5; 7 nucleotides match TRBD1. The CDR3 consists of 12 residues. Germline CDR1 and CDR2: SNHLY and FYNNEI. J gave up 10 bases and V 4 bases, and 4 bases lay outside the gene matches. Here the CDR3 reads CASSGQGGPQHF. DNA of the CDR3: TGTGCCAGCAGTGGACAGGGTGGTCCCCAGCATTTT.